The rows below give T cell receptor beta chains drawn from one sample of a study of blood T cell repertoires in COVID-19. Measured with immunoSEQ multiplex PCR; TCRdb has only the in-frame clones, and not every one. This sample has 410,000 or so clones; more than 80% occur once, and the top ten carry over 1.1%. The sequencing sample was made of peripheral blood. The receptor source for this set is a woman aged 25 to 39 with active or convalescent COVID-19. The CDR3 runs from the conserved cysteine through the conserved F or W. D genes are given only for firm matches. Only part of the rows carry a size: once, few, many, or a class if the clone is expanded.

cdr3_aa: CASSSPTSAPFEQYF
cdr3_nt: TGTGCCAGCAGTTCCCCTACTAGCGCGCCGTTTGAGCAGTACTTC
j_call: TRBJ2-7
v_call: TRBV6-2/TRBV6-3
clone_size: -
d_call: TRBD2

cdr3_aa: CASSELAAKPWQFF
cdr3_nt: TGTGCCAGCAGTGAACTAGCGGCCAAGCCATGGCAGTTCTTC
j_call: TRBJ2-1
v_call: TRBV2
clone_size: -
d_call: TRBD2

cdr3_aa: CASSGPGQGGEKLFF
cdr3_nt: TGCGCCAGCAGCGGCCCGGGACAGGGTGGAGAAAAACTGTTTTTT
j_call: TRBJ1-4
v_call: TRBV5-1
clone_size: -
d_call: TRBD1

cdr3_aa: CASSLAPGFSGNTIYF
cdr3_nt: TGTGCCAGCAGCTTAGCCCCCGGGTTTTCTGGAAACACCATATATTTT
j_call: TRBJ1-3
v_call: TRBV7-6
clone_size: few
d_call: -

cdr3_aa: CASSLGGTGSPQYGYTF
cdr3_nt: TGTGCCAGCAGCTTAGGGGGGACAGGGAGTCCCCAATATGGCTACACCTTC
j_call: TRBJ1-2
v_call: TRBV7-9
clone_size: -
d_call: TRBD1

cdr3_aa: CASSASGGSGELFF
cdr3_nt: TGTGCCAGCTCAGCTTCGGGGGGCAGCGGGGAGCTGTTTTTT
j_call: TRBJ2-2
v_call: TRBV18
clone_size: once
d_call: -

cdr3_aa: CASSGQEYGYTF
cdr3_nt: TGTGCCAGCAGTGGACAGGAGTATGGCTACACCTTC
j_call: TRBJ1-2
v_call: TRBV2
clone_size: -
d_call: -

cdr3_aa: CATRDREMNTEAFF
cdr3_nt: TGTGCCACCCGGGACAGAGAAATGAACACTGAAGCTTTCTTT
j_call: TRBJ1-1
v_call: TRBV19
clone_size: -
d_call: TRBD1

cdr3_aa: CASSLSGTALDYGYTF
cdr3_nt: TGCGCCAGCAGCTTGTCCGGGACAGCCTTAGACTATGGCTACACCTTC
j_call: TRBJ1-2
v_call: TRBV5-1
clone_size: -
d_call: TRBD1

cdr3_aa: CSVEVMENEKLFF
cdr3_nt: TGCAGCGTTGAAGTCATGGAGAATGAAAAACTGTTTTTT
j_call: TRBJ1-4
v_call: TRBV29-1
clone_size: -
d_call: -

cdr3_aa: CASSLRGGVEAFF
cdr3_nt: TGTGCCAGCAGCTTAAGGGGCGGTGTTGAAGCTTTCTTT
j_call: TRBJ1-1
v_call: TRBV3-1/TRBV3-2
clone_size: once
d_call: -

cdr3_aa: CASSRGQGSTDTQYF
cdr3_nt: TGTGCCAGCAGCCGGGGACAGGGTAGCACAGATACGCAGTATTTT
j_call: TRBJ2-3
v_call: TRBV5-6
clone_size: -
d_call: TRBD1

cdr3_aa: CASSQDELAGWNEQFF
cdr3_nt: TGTGCCAGCAGCCAAGATGAACTAGCGGGGTGGAATGAGCAGTTCTTC
j_call: TRBJ2-1
v_call: TRBV4-2
clone_size: -
d_call: TRBD2

cdr3_aa: CASSQDSSWDRGPENTGELFF
cdr3_nt: TGTGCCAGCAGCCAAGATTCCAGTTGGGACAGGGGGCCTGAGAACACCGGGGAGCTGTTTTTT
j_call: TRBJ2-2
v_call: TRBV3-1/TRBV3-2
clone_size: -
d_call: TRBD1

cdr3_aa: CASSRTGYTEAFF
cdr3_nt: TGTGCCAGCAGTAGAACAGGGTACACTGAAGCTTTCTTT
j_call: TRBJ1-1
v_call: TRBV7-6
clone_size: -
d_call: -

cdr3_aa: CASSPPQAGALEQYF
cdr3_nt: TGTGCCAGCAGCCCTCCCCAAGCGGGGGCCTTAGAGCAGTACTTC
j_call: TRBJ2-7
v_call: TRBV7-9
clone_size: -
d_call: TRBD2

cdr3_aa: CATAGKGGGTEAFF
cdr3_nt: TGTGCCACCGCGGGGAAGGGAGGGGGCACTGAAGCTTTCTTT
j_call: TRBJ1-1
v_call: TRBV19
clone_size: -
d_call: -

cdr3_aa: CASSLDRSSYNEQFF
cdr3_nt: TGTGCCAGCAGCCTAGACAGGAGCTCCTACAATGAGCAGTTCTTC
j_call: TRBJ2-1
v_call: TRBV5-4
clone_size: few
d_call: -

cdr3_aa: CASSLSYSSPLHF
cdr3_nt: TGTGCCAGCAGTTTATCTTATAGTTCACCCCTCCACTTT
j_call: TRBJ1-6
v_call: TRBV27
clone_size: few
d_call: -

cdr3_aa: CASSPGQGTLQETQYF
cdr3_nt: TGCGCCAGCAGCCCGGGACAGGGGACCCTCCAAGAGACCCAGTACTTC
j_call: TRBJ2-5
v_call: TRBV4-1
clone_size: -
d_call: TRBD1

cdr3_aa: CASSFFSGTYNEQFF
cdr3_nt: TGTGCCAGCAGTTTTTTTAGCGGGACCTACAATGAGCAGTTCTTC
j_call: TRBJ2-1
v_call: TRBV27
clone_size: -
d_call: TRBD2

cdr3_aa: CASKGGGPRETQYF
cdr3_nt: TGCGCCAGCAAGGGGGGGGGTCCTAGGGAGACCCAGTACTTC
j_call: TRBJ2-5
v_call: TRBV5-1
clone_size: -
d_call: -

cdr3_aa: CASSDLAGAQGEQFF
cdr3_nt: TGTGCCAGCAGCGATCTAGCGGGGGCTCAAGGTGAGCAGTTCTTC
j_call: TRBJ2-1
v_call: TRBV7-9
clone_size: -
d_call: TRBD2

cdr3_aa: CASSVLTSGSADTQYF
cdr3_nt: TGCGCCAGCAGCGTCCTAACTAGCGGGAGCGCAGATACGCAGTATTTT
j_call: TRBJ2-3
v_call: TRBV5-1
clone_size: -
d_call: TRBD2

cdr3_aa: CASSQIGDQPQHF
cdr3_nt: TGTGCCAGCAGCCAAATCGGGGATCAGCCCCAGCATTTT
j_call: TRBJ1-5
v_call: TRBV14
clone_size: -
d_call: -

cdr3_aa: CASSESLGHIETYEQYF
cdr3_nt: TGCGCCAGCAGTGAGTCGTTGGGACACATTGAGACCTACGAGCAGTACTTC
j_call: TRBJ2-7
v_call: TRBV10-2
clone_size: -
d_call: -

cdr3_aa: CAISVGGRAVNQYF
cdr3_nt: TGTGCCATCAGTGTCGGCGGGAGGGCCGTGAACCAGTACTTC
j_call: TRBJ2-7
v_call: TRBV10-3
clone_size: few
d_call: TRBD2

cdr3_aa: CAISVRGPDNSPLHF
cdr3_nt: TGTGCCATCAGTGTCAGGGGGCCCGATAATTCACCCCTCCACTTT
j_call: TRBJ1-6
v_call: TRBV10-3
clone_size: -
d_call: TRBD1

cdr3_aa: CASTILADGYNEQFF
cdr3_nt: TGTGCCAGTACGATCCTAGCGGACGGCTACAATGAGCAGTTCTTC
j_call: TRBJ2-1
v_call: TRBV19
clone_size: -
d_call: TRBD2

cdr3_aa: CASSQDIGQTAETQYF
cdr3_nt: TGTGCCAGCAGCCAAGATATAGGACAGACGGCGGAGACCCAGTACTTC
j_call: TRBJ2-5
v_call: TRBV3-1/TRBV3-2
clone_size: few
d_call: -

cdr3_aa: CASSLRGSRTEAFF
cdr3_nt: TGTGCCAGCAGCCTCAGGGGCTCAAGGACTGAAGCTTTCTTT
j_call: TRBJ1-1
v_call: TRBV2
clone_size: -
d_call: -

cdr3_aa: CASSLEITDTQYF
cdr3_nt: TGTGCCAGCTCACTCGAGATCACAGATACGCAGTATTTT
j_call: TRBJ2-3
v_call: TRBV18
clone_size: -
d_call: -

cdr3_aa: CASSIGTAYEQYF
cdr3_nt: TGTGCCAGCAGCATTGGGACAGCCTACGAGCAGTACTTC
j_call: TRBJ2-7
v_call: TRBV7-8
clone_size: once
d_call: TRBD1

cdr3_aa: CASSQVRGEGSGELFF
cdr3_nt: TGTGCCAGCAGCCAAGTCCGAGGGGAGGGATCCGGGGAGCTGTTTTTT
j_call: TRBJ2-2
v_call: TRBV3-1/TRBV3-2
clone_size: -
d_call: TRBD2

cdr3_aa: CASSLEASNEQYF
cdr3_nt: TGTGCCAGCAGCTTAGAGGCTAGCAACGAGCAGTACTTC
j_call: TRBJ2-7
v_call: TRBV11-2
clone_size: -
d_call: -

cdr3_aa: CASSAGGGSFGSPLHF
cdr3_nt: TGTGCCAGCAGCGCGGGCGGGGGAAGTTTCGGTTCACCCCTCCACTTT
j_call: TRBJ1-6
v_call: TRBV5-6
clone_size: -
d_call: -

cdr3_aa: CASSEGTGRHEQYF
cdr3_nt: TGTGCCAGCAGTGAGGGGACAGGGCGGCACGAGCAGTACTTC
j_call: TRBJ2-7
v_call: TRBV2
clone_size: -
d_call: TRBD1

cdr3_aa: CASSLGTGLYNEQFF
cdr3_nt: TGCGCCAGCAGCTTGGGGACGGGACTGTACAATGAGCAGTTCTTC
j_call: TRBJ2-1
v_call: TRBV5-1
clone_size: -
d_call: -

cdr3_aa: CASSKYRDGSYEQYF
cdr3_nt: TGTGCCAGCAGCAAATACAGGGATGGGTCCTACGAGCAGTACTTC
j_call: TRBJ2-7
v_call: TRBV21-1
clone_size: -
d_call: -

cdr3_aa: CAIRPLANYGYTF
cdr3_nt: TGTGCCATCAGACCCCTAGCTAACTATGGCTACACCTTC
j_call: TRBJ1-2
v_call: TRBV10-3
clone_size: few
d_call: -

cdr3_aa: CASSLEGRGSDGYTF
cdr3_nt: TGTGCCAGCAGCTTAGAGGGCAGGGGGTCGGATGGCTACACCTTC
j_call: TRBJ1-2
v_call: TRBV7-8
clone_size: -
d_call: TRBD1

cdr3_aa: CASSDRGSANYGYTF
cdr3_nt: TGTGCCAGTAGTGACAGGGGGTCCGCTAACTATGGCTACACCTTC
j_call: TRBJ1-2
v_call: TRBV19
clone_size: -
d_call: TRBD1

cdr3_aa: CASSQYGGQTGYTF
cdr3_nt: TGTGCCAGCAGCCAATATGGCGGGCAGACGGGCTACACCTTC
j_call: TRBJ1-2
v_call: TRBV16
clone_size: -
d_call: -

cdr3_aa: CAWSVSTRNEAFF
cdr3_nt: TGTGCCTGGAGTGTATCTACCCGAAACGAAGCTTTCTTT
j_call: TRBJ1-1
v_call: TRBV30
clone_size: -
d_call: -

cdr3_aa: CASSQSSGSYEQYF
cdr3_nt: TGTGCCAGCAGCCAATCTAGCGGCTCATACGAGCAGTACTTC
j_call: TRBJ2-7
v_call: TRBV3-1/TRBV3-2
clone_size: few
d_call: TRBD2

cdr3_aa: CASSPPGGYGYTF
cdr3_nt: TGTGCCAGCAGTCCCCCCGGGGGTTATGGCTACACCTTC
j_call: TRBJ1-2
v_call: TRBV27
clone_size: once
d_call: -

cdr3_aa: CAIKAGERTNIQYF
cdr3_nt: TGTGCCATAAAAGCGGGAGAGCGTACAAACATTCAGTACTTC
j_call: TRBJ2-4
v_call: TRBV10-3
clone_size: -
d_call: TRBD2

cdr3_aa: CASSLAPADTIYF
cdr3_nt: TGTGCCAGCAGCTTAGCCCCTGCGGACACCATATATTTT
j_call: TRBJ1-3
v_call: TRBV11-2
clone_size: -
d_call: -